The 9 T cell receptor beta chains given below trace back to one sample, sequenced in a study of early T cells in non-severe SARS-CoV-2 infection (dated by TCRdb to the early 2020s). To prepare the library, 5' RACE was applied. For sequencing, a NextSeq 500 was employed. Starting from the raw public reads, TCRdb applied fastp trimming at Q25, assembled clones with MiXCR and retained in-frame beta chains. Every entry covers one CDR3 protein and lists the most common genes and DNA from its rows. This sample comprises about 83,000 distinct CDR3 sequences, approximately 13% of them detected only once. More than 6.5% of the sample is taken by the ten largest. Sequenced: whole blood. The receptors derive from an adult who was a healthcare worker with PCR-confirmed SARS-CoV-2 infection or an uninfected control (not recorded which).

The chain combines TRBV12-3 or TRBV12-4 with TRBJ2-5; D ambiguous. This CDR3 comprises 14 residues. V was pared by 0 bases and J by 0 bases, with 5 bases between. The DNA of the CDR3 is TGTGCCAGCAGTTTAGCGGCGGACCAAGAGACCCAGTACTTC. Translating gives CASSLAADQETQYF.

This clonotype was recorded a few times. The chain uses TRBV18 and TRBJ2-5; no reliable D call. Deletions cut 1 base from V and 2 bases from J, with 5 bases between. This CDR3 contains 13 residues. The germline V gene has CDR1 KGHSH and CDR2 LQKENI. The CDR3 sequence: CASSPRVQETQYF. CDR3 coding DNA: TGTGCCAGCTCACCACGGGTGCAAGAGACCCAGTACTTC.

The rearrangement links TRBV5-5 to TRBJ2-1, with D uncertain. Trimming took off 0 bases at V and 4 bases at J, with 8 bases between the two ends. Germline-derived CDR1 and CDR2 are SGHKS and YYEKEE (reference sequence). The CDR3 contains 14 residues. CDR3 amino acids: CASSLGVTYNEQFF. CDR3 DNA sequence: TGTGCCAGCAGCTTGGGCGTTACTTACAATGAGCAGTTCTTC.

This clonotype came up a few times. The chain joins TRBV12-5 to TRBJ2-1; 9 positions agree with TRBD2. This CDR3 comprises 13 residues. The V gene end was trimmed by 1 base and the J gene end by 15 bases; junction bases not matched to a gene: 7. Germline values: CDR1 LGHNT, CDR2 FRNRAP. This CDR3 is CASGLAVGTSPFF. As DNA, the CDR3 is TGTGCTAGTGGTTTGGCTGTGGGGACTAGCCCGTTCTTC.

This clonotype was observed a few times. This chain uses TRBV6-2 or TRBV6-3 with TRBJ2-7; no clear D. This CDR3 region has 13 residues. Trimming took 2 bases from V and 3 from J, leaving 8 bases between them. Germline loops: CDR1 MNHEY, CDR2 SVGEGT. The CDR3 region is CASSYRLRYEQYF. CDR3 nucleotide sequence: TGTGCCAGCAGTTACCGACTCCGCTACGAGCAGTACTTC.

The sample holds a few counts of this clonotype. As DNA, the CDR3 is TGTGCCAGCAGCCAAGCCGCGACAGGGCAATTTAGCACAGATACGCAGTATTTT. Translation: CASSQAATGQFSTDTQYF. The V gene is TRBV4-2, the J gene TRBJ2-3, with 7 nucleotides matching TRBD1. CDR3 length equals 18 residues. The germline CDR1 and CDR2 sequences are LGHNA and YNFKEQ. V dropped 1 base and J dropped 0; count of bases not matched to a gene: 10.

Ten or more counts support this clonotype. This chain joins TRBV6-6 and TRBJ2-7; 11 nucleotides line up with TRBD1. Germline-derived CDR1 and CDR2 are MNHNY and SVGAGI (reference sequence). V trimming: 4 bases; J trimming: 6 bases; junction bases outside the gene matches: 8. CDR3 length equals 15 residues. This CDR3 reads CASSSHGTGGSEQYF. The CDR3 nucleotides are TGTGCCAGCAGTTCACATGGGACAGGGGGTAGCGAGCAGTACTTC.

The genes are TRBV5-1 and TRBJ2-1, with D tentatively TRBD2 (5 bases). Trimming left V 7 bases short and J 4 bases short, with 15 bases between. The CDR3 is 14 amino acids. Per the germline V gene, CDR1 is SGHRS and CDR2 is YFSETQ. The CDR3 spells CASGEFGAYNEQFF. CDR3 coding DNA: TGCGCCAGCGGGGAGTTCGGTGCGTACAATGAGCAGTTCTTC.

The V call is TRBV3-1, the J call TRBJ2-7, with no clear D. V lost 1 base to trimming and J lost 5 bases, with 9 bases between them. CDR3 size: 13 residues. Germline-derived CDR1 and CDR2 are LGHDT and YNNKEL (reference sequence). The CDR3 sequence is CASSQGYLNEQYF. In DNA, the CDR3 is TGTGCCAGCAGCCAAGGATATCTGAACGAGCAGTACTTC.